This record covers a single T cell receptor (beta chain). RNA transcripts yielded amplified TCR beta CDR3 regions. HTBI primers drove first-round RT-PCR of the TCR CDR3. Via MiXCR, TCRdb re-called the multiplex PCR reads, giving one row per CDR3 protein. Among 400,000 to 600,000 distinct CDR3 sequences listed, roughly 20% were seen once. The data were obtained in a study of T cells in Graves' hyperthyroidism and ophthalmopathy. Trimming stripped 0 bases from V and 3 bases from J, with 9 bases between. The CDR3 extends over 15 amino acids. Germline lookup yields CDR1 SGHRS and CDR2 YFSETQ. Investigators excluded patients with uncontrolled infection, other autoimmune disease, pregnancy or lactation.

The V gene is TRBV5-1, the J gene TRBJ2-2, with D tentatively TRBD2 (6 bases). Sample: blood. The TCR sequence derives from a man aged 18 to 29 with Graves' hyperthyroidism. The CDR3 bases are TGCGCCAGCAGCTTGGCGACTAGTTACACCGGGGAGCTGTTTTTT. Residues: CASSLATSYTGELFF.